The source of this TCR beta chain is a study of blood T cell repertoires in COVID-19. Study details: T cells, B-cell-depleted T cells, or PBMCs provided the cDNA or gDNA that served as material.

In the original analysis: Reference gene primer amplification gave nucleated cell count estimates. Here immunoSEQ multiplex PCR was the method, and the copy in TCRdb shows in-frame clones only, minus some. V, J and clone size reflect that table, while D and trimming were determined from the DNA. The table lists some 240,000 clones, around 85% of them singletons, with roughly a tenth in the top ten. Sequencing input: peripheral blood. This TCR was recovered from a woman older than 75 with acute or convalescent COVID-19.

CDR3 in amino acids: CASSQGRGQGNNEQFF. CDR3 DNA: TGTGCCAGCAGCCAAGGCCGGGGACAGGGGAACAATGAGCAGTTCTTC. The chain employs TRBV3-1 (or the pseudogene TRBV3-2) and TRBJ2-1; TRBD1 agrees at 10 bases. The CDR3 runs to 16 residues. V lost 1 base and J lost 5; bases outside the gene matches: 5. Germline V CDR1 and CDR2: LGHDT, YNNKEL (reference sequence).